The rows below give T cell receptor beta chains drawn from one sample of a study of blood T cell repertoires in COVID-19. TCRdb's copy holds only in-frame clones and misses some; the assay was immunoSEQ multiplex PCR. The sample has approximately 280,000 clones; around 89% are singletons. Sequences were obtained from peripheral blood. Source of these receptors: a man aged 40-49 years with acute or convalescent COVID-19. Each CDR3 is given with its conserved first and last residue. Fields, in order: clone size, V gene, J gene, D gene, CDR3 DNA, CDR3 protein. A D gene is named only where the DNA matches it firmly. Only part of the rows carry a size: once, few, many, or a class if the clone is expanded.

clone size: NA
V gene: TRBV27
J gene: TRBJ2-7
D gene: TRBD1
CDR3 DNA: TGTGCCAGCACTTTGAACCGGGACAGGGTAACCGAGCAGTACTTC
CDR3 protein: CASTLNRDRVTEQYF

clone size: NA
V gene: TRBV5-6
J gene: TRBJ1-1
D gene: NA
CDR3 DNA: TGTGCCAGCAGCCCCCTCACGGAGGCCACTGAAGCTTTCTTT
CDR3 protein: CASSPLTEATEAFF

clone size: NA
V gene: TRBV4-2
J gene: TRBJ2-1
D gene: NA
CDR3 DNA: TGTGCCAGCAGCCCCACCGCGGGGAGCTCCTACAATGAGCAGTTCTTC
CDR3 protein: CASSPTAGSSYNEQFF

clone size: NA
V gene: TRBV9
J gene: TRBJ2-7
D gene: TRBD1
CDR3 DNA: TGTGCCAGCAGCGTAGGAGCGACAGGGGACTACGAGCAGTACTTC
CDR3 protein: CASSVGATGDYEQYF

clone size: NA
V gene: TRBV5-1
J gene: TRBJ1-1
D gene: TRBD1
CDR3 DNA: TGCGCCAGCAGCGCTGACAGGGTTTATTCTTTCTTT
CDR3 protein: CASSADRVYSFF

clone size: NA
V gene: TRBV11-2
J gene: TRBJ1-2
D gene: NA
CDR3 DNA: TGTGCCAGCAGCCCGGGTTTTCAGAGGGGCTACACCTTC
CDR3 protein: CASSPGFQRGYTF

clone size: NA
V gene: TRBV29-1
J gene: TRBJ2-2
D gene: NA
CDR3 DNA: TGCAGCGTTAGGAGTGGCAGGGCGAACACCGGGGAGCTGTTTTTT
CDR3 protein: CSVRSGRANTGELFF

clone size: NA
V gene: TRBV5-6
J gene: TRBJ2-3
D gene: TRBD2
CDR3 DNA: TGTGCCAGCAGCAATGGACTAGCGGGGTATCCTAGCACAGATACGCAGTATTTT
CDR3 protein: CASSNGLAGYPSTDTQYF

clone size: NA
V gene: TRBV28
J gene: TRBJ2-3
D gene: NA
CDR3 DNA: TGTGCCAGCAGTCTAGTCACAGATACGCAGTATTTT
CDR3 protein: CASSLVTDTQYF

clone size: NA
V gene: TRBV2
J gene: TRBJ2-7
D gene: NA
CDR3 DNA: TGTGCCAGCAGCGGAGAGTCCTACGAGCAGTACTTC
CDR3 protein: CASSGESYEQYF

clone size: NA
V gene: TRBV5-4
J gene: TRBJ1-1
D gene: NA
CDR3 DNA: TGTGCCACCGGGACTCTGAACACTGAAGCTTTCTTT
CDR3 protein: CATGTLNTEAFF

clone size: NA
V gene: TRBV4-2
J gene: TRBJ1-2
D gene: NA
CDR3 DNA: TGTGCCAGCAGCCAAGATGAGGGCAGCGGCGGCTACACCTTC
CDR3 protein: CASSQDEGSGGYTF

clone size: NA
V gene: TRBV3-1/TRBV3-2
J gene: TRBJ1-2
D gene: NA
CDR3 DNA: TGTGCCAGCAGCCAATCTCAGGGAAGTGGCTACACCTTC
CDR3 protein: CASSQSQGSGYTF

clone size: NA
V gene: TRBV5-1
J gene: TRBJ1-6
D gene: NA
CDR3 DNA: TGCGCCAGCAGGTCCCAGGGCGCAAATTCACCCCTCCACTTT
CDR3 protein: CASRSQGANSPLHF

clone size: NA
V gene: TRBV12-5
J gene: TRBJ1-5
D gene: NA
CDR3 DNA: TGTGCTAGTGCCCAGGGCAATCAGCCCCAGCATTTT
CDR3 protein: CASAQGNQPQHF

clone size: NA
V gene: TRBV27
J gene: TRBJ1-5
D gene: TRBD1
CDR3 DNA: TGTGCCAGCAGTTTATGGGGGACAGGGATGGGAAATAGCAATCAGCCCCAGCATTTT
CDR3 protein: CASSLWGTGMGNSNQPQHF

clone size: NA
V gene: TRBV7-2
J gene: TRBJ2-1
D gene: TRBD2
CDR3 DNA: TGTGCCAGCAGCTCCCCCCCGGGACTAGCGGGGGGCAATGAGCAGTTCTTC
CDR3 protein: CASSSPPGLAGGNEQFF

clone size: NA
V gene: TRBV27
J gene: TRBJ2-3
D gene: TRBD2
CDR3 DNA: TGTGCCAGCAGTTTAACTAGCGGGGGGGCCCGCACAGATACGCAGTATTTT
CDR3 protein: CASSLTSGGARTDTQYF

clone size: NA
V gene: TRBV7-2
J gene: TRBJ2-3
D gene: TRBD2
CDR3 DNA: TGTGCCAGCAGCTTTCAGTGGCCCGCGCGGGGGGCCACAGATACGCAGTATTTT
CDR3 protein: CASSFQWPARGATDTQYF

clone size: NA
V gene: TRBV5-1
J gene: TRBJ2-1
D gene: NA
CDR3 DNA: TGCGCCAGCAGCCAAGTTGGGACTGCCTACAATGAGCAGTTCTTC
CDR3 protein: CASSQVGTAYNEQFF

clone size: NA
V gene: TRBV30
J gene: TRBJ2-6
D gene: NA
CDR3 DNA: TGTGCCTGGAGTGTGAATCCGGCTGGGGCCAACGTCCTGACTTTC
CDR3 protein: CAWSVNPAGANVLTF

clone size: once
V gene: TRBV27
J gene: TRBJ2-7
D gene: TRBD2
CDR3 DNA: TGTGCCAGCAGTTTAGCGGGGGGATTGTACGAGCAGTACTTC
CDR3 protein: CASSLAGGLYEQYF

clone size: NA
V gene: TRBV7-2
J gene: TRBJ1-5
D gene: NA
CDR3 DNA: TGTGCCAGCAGCTTACTCCATACCGGGGGGGGGAATCAGCCCCAGCATTTT
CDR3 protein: CASSLLHTGGGNQPQHF

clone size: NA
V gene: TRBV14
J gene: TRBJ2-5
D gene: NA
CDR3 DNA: TGTGCCAGCAGCCGAGGACTTCAAGAGACCCAGTACTTC
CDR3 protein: CASSRGLQETQYF

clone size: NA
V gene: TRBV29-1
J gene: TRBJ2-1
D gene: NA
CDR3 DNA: TGCAGCGTTGCGGAGACCGAGTACAATGAGCAGTTCTTC
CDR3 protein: CSVAETEYNEQFF

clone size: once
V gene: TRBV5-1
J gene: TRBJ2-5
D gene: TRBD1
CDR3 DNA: TGCGCCAGCAGGGGACAGGGAGCTCCAGAGACCCAGTACTTC
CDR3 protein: CASRGQGAPETQYF

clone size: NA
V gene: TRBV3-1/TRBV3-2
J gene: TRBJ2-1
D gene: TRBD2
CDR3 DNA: TGTGCCGCACAGAAGACTAGCGGGGGGGCGGGTGAGCAGTTCTTC
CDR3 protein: CAAQKTSGGAGEQFF

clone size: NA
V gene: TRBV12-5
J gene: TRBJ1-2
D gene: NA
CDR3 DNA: TGTGCTAGTGGTTTGGACAGCTTCTATGGCTACACCTTC
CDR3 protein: CASGLDSFYGYTF

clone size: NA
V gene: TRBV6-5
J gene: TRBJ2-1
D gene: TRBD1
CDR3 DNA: TGTGCCAGCAGCATCGGACAGGGGAGCAATGAGCAGTTCTTC
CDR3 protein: CASSIGQGSNEQFF

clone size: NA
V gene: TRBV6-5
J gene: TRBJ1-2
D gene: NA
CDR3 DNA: TGTGCCAGCAGTTACGGTACAGGGAACTATGGCTACACCTTC
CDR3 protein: CASSYGTGNYGYTF

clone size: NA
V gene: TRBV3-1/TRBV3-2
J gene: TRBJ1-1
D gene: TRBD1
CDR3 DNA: TGTGCCAGCAGCGACAGGGGTATGAACACTGAAGCTTTCTTT
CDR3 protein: CASSDRGMNTEAFF

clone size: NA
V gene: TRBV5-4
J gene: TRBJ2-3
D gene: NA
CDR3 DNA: TGTGCCAGCAGCTTGAAGTTGAGCGGTAGCACAGATACGCAGTATTTT
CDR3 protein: CASSLKLSGSTDTQYF

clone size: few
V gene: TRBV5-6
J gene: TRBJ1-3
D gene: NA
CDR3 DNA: TGTGCCAGCAGCTTGCCAGGGGCACACTCTGGAAACACCATATATTTT
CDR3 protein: CASSLPGAHSGNTIYF

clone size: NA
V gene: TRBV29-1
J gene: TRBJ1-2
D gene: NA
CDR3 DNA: TGCAGCGTTCGTGCGGGCTATGGCTACACCTTC
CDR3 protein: CSVRAGYGYTF

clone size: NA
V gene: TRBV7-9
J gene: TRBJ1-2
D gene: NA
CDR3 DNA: TGTGCCAGCAGCTCCCTACAGGGTTATGGCTACACCTTC
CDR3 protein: CASSSLQGYGYTF

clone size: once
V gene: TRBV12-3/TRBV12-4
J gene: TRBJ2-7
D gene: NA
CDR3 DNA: TGTGCCAGCAGTTTGTACTACGAGCAGTACTTC
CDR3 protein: CASSLYYEQYF

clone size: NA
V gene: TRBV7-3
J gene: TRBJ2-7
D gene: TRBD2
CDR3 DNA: TGTGCCAGCAGCGTGGGAGGGAGCGGGAGCTCCTACGAGCAGTACTTC
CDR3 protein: CASSVGGSGSSYEQYF

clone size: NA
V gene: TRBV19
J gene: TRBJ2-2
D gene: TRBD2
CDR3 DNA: TGTGCCAGTAGTACTAGCGGGGGGGCCTCCGGGGAGCTGTTTTTT
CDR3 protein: CASSTSGGASGELFF

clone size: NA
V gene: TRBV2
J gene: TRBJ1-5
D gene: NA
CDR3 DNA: TGTGCCAGCAGTGAAATCGGGGGGCATCAGCCCCAGCATTTT
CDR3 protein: CASSEIGGHQPQHF

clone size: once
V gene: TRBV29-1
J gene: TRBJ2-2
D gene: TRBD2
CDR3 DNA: TGCAGCGCTCTAGCGGGGGCCGAGTACGGGGAGCTGTTTTTT
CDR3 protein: CSALAGAEYGELFF

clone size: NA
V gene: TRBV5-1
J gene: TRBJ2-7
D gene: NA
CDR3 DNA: TGCGCCAGCAGCCAAACGGTAGGGAGCTCCTACGAGCAGTACTTC
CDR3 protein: CASSQTVGSSYEQYF

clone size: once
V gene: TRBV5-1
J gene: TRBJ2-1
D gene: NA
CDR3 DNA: TGCGCCAGCAGCTCTTATCTGGGGAGGATGGATGAGCAGTTCTTC
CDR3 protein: CASSSYLGRMDEQFF

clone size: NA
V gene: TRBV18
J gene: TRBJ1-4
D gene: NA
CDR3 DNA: TGTGCCAGCTCCGGGGATGAGGAAAAACTGTTTTTT
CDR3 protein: CASSGDEEKLFF

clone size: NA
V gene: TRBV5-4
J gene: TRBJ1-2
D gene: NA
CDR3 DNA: TGTGCCAGCAGCTTGCCCACAGAGACAGCCCTCTATGGCTACACCTTC
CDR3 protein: CASSLPTETALYGYTF

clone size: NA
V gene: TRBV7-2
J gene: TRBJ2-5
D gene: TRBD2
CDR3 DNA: TGTGCCAGCAGCTTAAATGGACTAGCGGGCCGGCCGAGGGGGGAGACCCAGTACTTC
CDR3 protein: CASSLNGLAGRPRGETQYF

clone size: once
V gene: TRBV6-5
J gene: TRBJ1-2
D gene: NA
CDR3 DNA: TGTGCCAGCAGCTCCAGAAACTATGGCTACACCTTC
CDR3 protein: CASSSRNYGYTF